Sequencing of this TCR beta chain was carried out in a study of T cells after yellow fever vaccination. One entry per CDR3 protein results from TCRdb running MiXCR on the 5' RACE reads. The data show a few hundred thousand distinct CDR3 sequences, 7% to 9% seen once. The ends lost 6 bases at V and 0 bases at J; junction bases unmatched: 6. The CDR3 totals 16 residues. Germline V gene sequence: CDR1 ENHRY, CDR2 SYGVKD. This clonotype appeared a few times. The V and J genes are TRBV10-3 and TRBJ2-3, with 10 bases lining up with TRBD2. The sequence was collected from a man younger than 35 who received the YFV17D yellow fever vaccine. This specimen was PBMCs, taken more than 40 days after the first yellow fever vaccination. The CDR3 here is CAIRPLAGGSTDTQYF. The DNA of the CDR3 is TGTGCCATCAGGCCCTTAGCGGGGGGTAGCACAGATACGCAGTATTTT.